This T cell receptor beta chain was recovered during a study of Tregs in tolerant kidney transplant recipients. Deletions cut 3 bases from V and 3 bases from J, with 12 bases between. Germline CDR1 MNHEY, CDR2 SVGAGI. The CDR3 runs to 15 residues. CD4+CD25+CD127- Tregs, CD4+CD25- non-Tregs, CD4 and CD8 cells were sorted. Study-wide findings and caveats: Tregs expanded with activated donor B cells seemed most donor-specific. The small number of patients limits these findings pending further validation.

Profiled with immunoSEQ multiplex PCR; TCRdb holds only in-frame clones, not every one. The repertoire holds some 68,000 clones, with 84% as singletons. Concerning this clone: Its antigen is not known.

Sequencing input: CD4+ T cells from blood. This chain uses TRBV6-5 with TRBJ2-1, with D tentatively TRBD1 (7 bases). This sequence was found in a human donor in good health. As DNA, the CDR3 is TGTGCCAGCAGTTATACAGGGGACTTCTACAATGAGCAGTTCTTC. Its translation is CASSYTGDFYNEQFF.